These 23 T cell receptor beta chains share one sample of origin, sequenced in a study of T cell changes during pregnancy in multiple sclerosis. The method was immunoSEQ multiplex PCR; TCRdb's version includes in-frame clones alone and lacks a portion of them. Among fewer than 80,000 clones listed, approximately 92% were seen once. The sequences come from peripheral blood, collected in the third trimester of pregnancy. The receptors were sampled from a female donor in good health, enrolled as a control in a pregnancy study.

In DNA, the CDR3 is TGCGCCAGCAGCGCCTCGACAGTTAATGAAAAACTGTTTTTT. As protein: CASSASTVNEKLFF. The V gene is TRBV5-1, the J gene TRBJ1-4; a possible D gene is TRBD1 (5 bases). The CDR3 is 14 residues long. The germline V and J ends were trimmed by 4 bases and 4 bases, with 11 bases remaining between them. In germline, CDR1 is SGHRS, CDR2 YFSETQ. Using reference TRBV5-1 and TRBJ1-4 for the parts outside the CDR3, the full variable domain is KAGVTQTPRYLIKTRGQQVTLSCSPISGHRSVSWYQQTPGQGLQFLFEYFSETQRNKGNFPGRFSGRQFSNSRSEMNVSTLELGDSALYLCASSASTVNEKLFFGSGTQLSVL.

V and J are TRBV15 and TRBJ1-4, with TRBD1 as a possible D gene (6 bases). This CDR3 has 14 amino acids. Germline CDR1 LNHNV, CDR2 YYDKDF (reference sequence). The V end lost 5 bases, the J end lost 10 bases, and 17 bases lay between the germline ends. CDR3 sequence: CATSPRQDFGKLFF. The CDR3 DNA sequence: TGTGCCACCAGCCCCCGACAGGATTTCGGAAAACTGTTTTTT.

The V and J genes are TRBV4-2 and TRBJ2-1; D ambiguous. The CDR3 contains 12 residues. Per the germline V gene, CDR1 is LGHNA and CDR2 is YNFKEQ. V was cut by 8 bases and J by 5 bases, with 10 bases left in between. CDR3 DNA sequence: TGTGCCAGCGGGCCCTACAACAATGAGCAGTTCTTC. Protein product: CASGPYNNEQFF.

J is TRBJ1-5 and V is TRBV29-1; TRBD1 is a possible D gene (5 bases). Trimming removed 6 bases from V and 7 bases from J, with 16 bases in between. The CDR3 is 13 residues long. Germline-derived CDR1 and CDR2 are SQVTM and ANQGSEA. The CDR3 sequence: CSVGGRAGQPQHF. In DNA, the CDR3 is TGCAGCGTCGGGGGACGGGCAGGGCAGCCCCAGCATTTT.

The V call is TRBV7-9, the J call TRBJ1-4, with TRBD1 matching 7 bases. The germline V gene has CDR1 SEHNR and CDR2 FQNEAQ (reference sequence). Trimming removed 5 bases from V and 2 bases from J; junction bases left unmatched: 5. This CDR3 has 15 amino acids. The CDR3 DNA is TGTGCCAGCAGCCCAGGGGGGTCGACTAATGAAAAACTGTTTTTT. It specifies CASSPGGSTNEKLFF. The full variable domain, in which reference TRBV7-9 and TRBJ1-4 provide the parts outside the CDR3, is DTGVSQNPRHKITKRGQNVTFRCDPISEHNRLYWYRQTLGQGPEFLTYFQNEAQLEKSRLLSDRFSAERPKGSFSTLEIQRTEQGDSAMYLCASSPGGSTNEKLFFGSGTQLSVL.

The genes are TRBV6-1 and TRBJ1-2; a possible D gene is TRBD1 (5 bases). V was shortened by 4 bases and J by 6 bases, with 12 bases between the two germline ends. There are 13 residues in the CDR3. Germline-derived CDR1 and CDR2 are MNHNS and SASEGT. CDR3 loop: CASSVGREDGYTF. CDR3 coding DNA: TGTGCCAGCAGTGTTGGCAGGGAGGATGGCTACACCTTC.

The V and J genes are TRBV10-3 and TRBJ1-2; TRBD1 aligns across 8 bases. Losses at the gene ends were 6 bases for V and 2 bases for J; bases not matched to a gene: 2. CDR1 ENHRY and CDR2 SYGVKD come from the germline V gene. CDR3 size: 13 residues. The CDR3: CAIRGQGNYGYTF. In nucleotides, the CDR3 is TGTGCCATCAGAGGACAGGGCAACTATGGCTACACCTTC.

The chain employs TRBV7-3 and TRBJ1-6; 11 bases fit TRBD1. The CDR3 sequence is 14 residues long. Germline-derived CDR1 and CDR2 are SGHTA and FQGTGA. V was clipped by 5 bases and J by 9 bases; unmatched bases: 3. CDR3 protein: CASSRGQGGSPLHF. CDR3 bases: TGTGCCAGCAGCCGGGGACAGGGGGGTTCACCCCTCCACTTT.

This clone was observed a few times. The V call is TRBV19, the J call TRBJ1-2, with TRBD1 identical over 7 bases. Germline V lookup: CDR1 LNHDA, CDR2 SQIVND (reference sequence). With 7 bases clipped from V and 5 bases from J, the junction kept 13 bases outside the gene matches. The CDR3 runs to 15 residues. The CDR3 loop reads CASKVPDRARYGYTF. The CDR3 nucleotides are TGTGCCAGTAAAGTCCCCGACAGGGCAAGATATGGCTACACCTTC.

The chain uses TRBV4-1 and TRBJ2-3; 8 nucleotides align to TRBD2. CDR1 is MGHRA, CDR2 YSYEKL, per germline. The length of the CDR3 is 15 residues. The trim removed 10 bases at V and 1 base at J, leaving 10 bases unmatched. The CDR3, as DNA: TGCGCCACCCTCGGCCGGGGGGGCGGCACAGATACGCAGTATTTT. Its translation: CATLGRGGGTDTQYF.

The V and J genes are TRBV6-5 and TRBJ1-1; D remains unclear. Trimming stripped 0 bases from V and 11 bases from J, with 13 bases between. The CDR3 runs to 13 residues. Germline V gives CDR1 MNHEY, CDR2 SVGAGI. CDR3 loop: CASSYSSTREAFF. Here the CDR3 DNA reads TGTGCCAGCAGTTACTCTTCCACCCGGGAGGCTTTCTTT.

The rearrangement uses TRBV30 and TRBJ1-1; TRBD1 matches at 8 bases. The V and J ends lost 5 bases and 5 bases, in that order; junction bases with no gene match: 10. Germline CDR1 and CDR2: GTSNPN and SVGIG (reference sequence). This CDR3 has 14 amino acids. The CDR3 region has the DNA TGTGCCTGGTCGAATACAGGGGGAGAAACTGAAGCTTTCTTT. Its translation: CAWSNTGGETEAFF.

The rearrangement joins TRBV10-2 to TRBJ1-2; tentatively, D is TRBD1 (6 bases). The germline CDR1 and CDR2 sequences are WSHSY and SAAADI. V was pared by 7 bases and J by 4 bases, with 16 bases between. CDR3 length: 14 residues. CDR3 nucleotide sequence: TGCGCCAGCACCTCTGACAGGCAAATCTATGGCTACACCTTC. Translated, it gives CASTSDRQIYGYTF.

The V call is TRBV7-9, the J call TRBJ1-2; no definite D call. The CDR3 covers 17 residues. Germline V gene lookup returns CDR1 SEHNR and CDR2 FQNEAQ (reference sequence). V shed 4 bases and J shed 0 bases, with 18 bases lying between them. CDR3 sequence reads: CASSSDPLQFTNYGYTF. The CDR3 nucleotides read TGTGCCAGCAGCTCCGACCCCTTACAGTTTACTAACTATGGCTACACCTTC.

The chain has TRBV27 and TRBJ2-7; possible D gene TRBD1, 5 bases. This CDR3 is built from 14 residues. V dropped 5 bases and J dropped 1 base, with 12 bases sitting between them. Germline loops: CDR1 MNHEY, CDR2 SMNVEV (reference sequence). This chain's CDR3 is CASSPWGSSYEQYF. The CDR3 region has the DNA TGTGCCAGCAGTCCCTGGGGCAGTTCCTACGAGCAGTACTTC.

The chain recombines TRBV28 with TRBJ1-1; 8 bases fit TRBD1. J was trimmed by 4 bases and V by 6 bases; bases with no gene match: 7. This CDR3 is built from 14 residues. Germline lookup yields CDR1 MDHEN and CDR2 SYDVKM. CDR3 sequence reads: CASRWGDRGTEAFF. In nucleotides, the CDR3 is TGTGCCAGCAGGTGGGGAGACAGGGGCACTGAAGCTTTCTTT.

In nucleotides, the CDR3 is TGTGCCAGCAGCTCTCACAGCGGGGGGCGCGGTGGCTACACCTTC. Its translation is CASSSHSGGRGGYTF. The chain joins TRBV7-3 to TRBJ1-2; tentatively, D is TRBD1 (6 bases). The germline V gene has CDR1 SGHTA and CDR2 FQGTGA. The CDR3 loop spans 15 amino acids. Trimming removed 4 bases from V and 7 bases from J, with 19 bases in between.

The rearrangement joins TRBV6-6 to TRBJ1-5, with TRBD1 identical over 7 bases. V lost 2 bases to trimming and J lost 6 bases; unmatched junction nucleotides: 4. The germline CDR1 and CDR2 sequences are MNHNY and SVGAGI (reference sequence). This CDR3 comprises 14 residues. For the CDR3, the DNA is TGTGCCAGCAGTTACCCGACAGGGATTCAGCCCCAGCATTTT. It is translated as CASSYPTGIQPQHF.

V is TRBV7-2 and J is TRBJ2-7, with a possible D match to TRBD1 (5 bases). Germline CDR1 SGHTA, CDR2 FQGNSA. V was clipped by 0 bases and J by 0 bases, with 12 bases between them. The CDR3 runs to 16 residues. CDR3 amino acids: CASSLAWGVSSYEQYF. CDR3 coding DNA: TGTGCCAGCAGCTTAGCGTGGGGCGTGAGCTCCTACGAGCAGTACTTC.

The chain joins TRBV6-5 to TRBJ2-5; no firm D call. V was clipped by 2 bases and J by 5 bases, with 9 bases between them. Germline lookup yields CDR1 MNHEY and CDR2 SVGAGI. The CDR3 runs 13 residues. CDR3 sequence: CASSYRPRETQYF. Written as DNA, the CDR3 is TGTGCCAGCAGTTACCGTCCCAGGGAGACCCAGTACTTC.

V usage is TRBV4-1 and J usage is TRBJ2-1; 8 bases agree with TRBD2. Germline V gene sequence: CDR1 MGHRA, CDR2 YSYEKL. V was pared by 3 bases and J by 4 bases, with 14 bases of the junction left unmatched. There are 18 residues in the CDR3. This chain's CDR3 is CASSQVAGGRGVYNEQFF. The CDR3 DNA is TGCGCCAGCAGCCAGGTAGCCGGGGGGCGGGGGGTATACAATGAGCAGTTCTTC.

The V and J genes are TRBV7-2 and TRBJ2-7; the D is unclear. The germline V and J ends were trimmed by 1 base and 4 bases, with 5 bases remaining between them. Germline lookup yields CDR1 SGHTA and CDR2 FQGNSA. The CDR3 is 12 amino acids. This chain's CDR3 is CASSLERYEQYF. The DNA of the CDR3 is TGTGCCAGCAGCTTAGAGAGGTACGAGCAGTACTTC.

The chain employs TRBV6-5 and TRBJ1-6; D uncertain. CDR3 length: 14 residues. V dropped 3 bases and J dropped 8 bases, with 11 bases sitting between them. Germline V gene data show CDR1 as MNHEY and CDR2 as SVGAGI. CDR3 DNA: TGTGCCAGCAGTTATCGGGAGGCGGATTCACCCCTCCACTTT. Amino acid sequence: CASSYREADSPLHF.